These 27 T cell receptor beta chains originate from one sample sequenced in a study of radiotherapy plus CTLA-4 blockade in lung cancer. Sequencing was performed with immunoSEQ multiplex PCR; in TCRdb, only in-frame clones are kept and a portion is missing. Counted here are tens of thousands of clones, 79% occurring once; the ten biggest clones make up roughly a tenth. Sequences were derived from peripheral blood, sampled from a patient treated with radiotherapy plus ipilimumab. These receptors all stem from a human donor with non-small cell lung cancer who had a complete response to radiotherapy plus ipilimumab.

This clone was detected once. V is TRBV5-4 and J is TRBJ1-2; 7 bases agree with TRBD1. The junction had 7 bases not matched to a gene; V was cut back by 0 bases and J by 2 bases. The CDR3 runs to 16 residues. Germline assignment: CDR1 SGHNT and CDR2 YYREEE (reference sequence). The CDR3 sequence: CASSLGVGDSNYGYTF. The CDR3 bases are TGTGCCAGCAGCTTGGGCGTGGGGGACAGCAACTATGGCTACACCTTC.

Concerning this clone: The germline gene is not matched at one end of the junction; a read error may be the cause. Other DNA variants within this sample encode the same CDR3. The V and J genes are TRBV6-1 and TRBJ2-7, with D possibly being TRBD1 or TRBD2 (5 bases each). The V gene's germline CDR1 is MNHNS and CDR2 SASEGT. This CDR3 contains 14 residues. As DNA, the CDR3 is TGTGCCAGCAGTGATACCGGGACGACCTACGAGCAGTACTTT. Its translation: CASSDTGTTYEQYF.

The rearrangement joins TRBV29-1 to TRBJ1-2; tentative D call: TRBD1 (5 bases). The CDR3 extends over 12 amino acids. Trimming took off 8 bases at V and 6 bases at J, with 16 bases between the two ends. Germline V gene data show CDR1 as SQVTM and CDR2 as ANQGSEA. The CDR3: CSLGDDANGYTF. The CDR3 nucleotides read TGCAGCCTTGGGGACGATGCGAATGGCTACACCTTC.

V usage is TRBV9 and J usage is TRBJ1-2, with a possible D match to TRBD1 (5 bases). Trimming cost V 2 bases and J 6 bases, with 14 bases left between them. The CDR3 contains 14 residues. Germline V gene data show CDR1 as SGDLS and CDR2 as YYNGEE. This CDR3 reads CASSVGGTGNGYTF. The CDR3 coding sequence is TGTGCCAGCAGCGTTGGGGGGACCGGGAATGGCTACACCTTC.

The V gene is TRBV27, the J gene TRBJ1-4, with D uncertain. The germline V gene has CDR1 MNHEY and CDR2 SMNVEV (reference sequence). V lost 4 bases, J lost 0 bases, and 9 bases lay in between. CDR3 length: 15 residues. The CDR3 nucleotides are TGTGCCAGCAGTTCGATTTCTGCAACTAATGAAAAACTGTTTTTT. It translates to CASSSISATNEKLFF.

This chain connects TRBV27 to TRBJ1-2; D is possibly TRBD1 (6 bases). With 3 bases removed from V and 8 bases from J, the gap between germline ends came to 16 bases. The germline V gene encodes CDR1 MNHEY and CDR2 SMNVEV (reference sequence). The CDR3 is 14 amino acids. Here the CDR3 DNA reads TGTGCCAGCAGTTTCCGACGCAGGGGAGAAGGCTACACCTTC. This gives the protein CASSFRRRGEGYTF.

CDR3 region: CASSLVGNYGYTF. The CDR3 nucleotides read TGTGCCAGCAGCTTGGTAGGGAACTATGGCTACACCTTC. The chain links TRBV5-4 to TRBJ1-2; D is unresolved. The CDR3 length is 13 residues. Trimming shortened V by 0 bases and J by 2 bases, and 5 bases separated the two germline ends. Germline V gene data show CDR1 as SGHNT and CDR2 as YYREEE (reference sequence).

This clone turned up a few times. The chain uses TRBV2 and TRBJ1-5; D is perhaps TRBD1 (6 bases). The V gene's germline CDR1 is SNHLY and CDR2 FYNNEI. V dropped 3 bases and J dropped 6 bases, with 15 bases sitting between them. This CDR3 has 15 amino acids. The CDR3 nucleotides are TGTGCCAGCAGTGACACACAGGGAGGTGGTCAGCCCCAGCATTTT. Translated, it gives CASSDTQGGGQPQHF.

The chain is built from TRBV7-9 and TRBJ1-2; D is possibly TRBD1 (5 bases). CDR1 and CDR2 (germline): SEHNR, FQNEAQ (reference sequence). V was shortened by 6 bases and J by 7 bases, with 18 bases between the two germline ends. The CDR3 runs 14 residues. The CDR3 region has the DNA TGTGCCAGCAGTCCCTCGGCAGGGTCTCTTGGCTACACCTTC. Translated, it gives CASSPSAGSLGYTF.

V usage is TRBV9 and J usage is TRBJ1-2; 8 bases line up with TRBD1. CDR1 and CDR2 (germline): SGDLS, YYNGEE. CDR3 length: 11 residues. The ends lost 0 bases at V and 13 bases at J; junction bases unmatched: 2. In nucleotides, the CDR3 is TGTGCCAGCAGCGTAGCGGACAGGGCCACCTTC. Its protein is CASSVADRATF. The full variable domain, its missing parts supplied by reference TRBV9 and TRBJ1-2, is DSGVTQTPKHLITATGQRVTLRCSPRSGDLSVYWYQQSLDQGLQFLIQYYNGEERAKGNILERFSAQQFPDLHSELNLSSLELGDSALYFCASSVADRATFGSGTRLTVV.

This chain joins TRBV29-1 and TRBJ1-1; D not resolved. Looked up from germline, CDR1 is SQVTM and CDR2 is ANQGSEA. The CDR3 sequence is 13 residues long. The ends were cut back, 3 bases at V and 4 bases at J, with 12 bases in the middle. In nucleotides, the CDR3 is TGCAGCGTTGAGGGTGGGGAAGGCACTGAAGCTTTCTTT. Its protein is CSVEGGEGTEAFF.

The chain employs TRBV2 and TRBJ2-1; weak D call: TRBD2 (5 bases). V lost 7 bases and J lost 8, with 9 bases in between. Germline V gene data show CDR1 as SNHLY and CDR2 as FYNNEI. The CDR3 contains 11 residues. This CDR3 reads CASNLRDEQFF. CDR3 DNA: TGTGCCAGCAACCTGCGGGATGAGCAGTTCTTC.

The sample holds a few counts of this clone. The chain employs TRBV6-5 and TRBJ2-7; D might be TRBD1 (6 bases). Germline CDR1 and CDR2: MNHEY and SVGAGI. This CDR3 is 14 amino acids long. Trimming stripped 6 bases from V and 0 bases from J, with 12 bases between. The CDR3 region is CASRDWTVSYEQYF. CDR3 coding DNA: TGTGCCAGCAGGGATTGGACAGTCTCCTACGAGCAGTACTTC.

The rearrangement joins TRBV27 to TRBJ2-7, with D uncertain. The germline V and J ends were trimmed by 2 bases and 1 base, with 9 bases remaining between them. Germline V gene data show CDR1 as MNHEY and CDR2 as SMNVEV (reference sequence). The length of the CDR3 is 14 residues. CDR3 sequence (DNA): TGTGCCAGCAGTTTAGTAGGACCTTCCTACGAGCAGTACTTC. Its translation: CASSLVGPSYEQYF.

The gene calls are TRBV4-3 and TRBJ2-5; weak D call: TRBD2 (5 bases). Trimming pared 10 bases from V and 4 bases from J, leaving 16 bases between. The length of the CDR3 is 13 residues. Germline loops: CDR1 LGHNA, CDR2 YSLEER. CDR3 residues: CATALRAGETQYF. The CDR3 DNA is TGCGCCACAGCCCTTAGGGCGGGAGAGACCCAGTACTTC.

The V and J genes are TRBV5-6 and TRBJ1-5; weak D call: TRBD1 (6 bases). V lost 7 bases and J lost 1, with 12 bases in between. Germline CDR1 SGHDT, CDR2 YYEEEE. This CDR3 spans 14 amino acids. As DNA, the CDR3 is TGTGCCAGCGTAAGACAGGCGAGCAATCAGCCCCAGCATTTT. This translates into CASVRQASNQPQHF. Looking up the rest from reference TRBV5-6 and TRBJ1-5 gives the full variable domain: DAGVTQSPTHLIKTRGQQVTLRCSPKSGHDTVSWYQQALGQGPQFIFQYYEEEERQRGNFPDRFSGHQFPNYSSELNVNALLLGDSALYLCASVRQASNQPQHFGDGTRLSIL.

In DNA form, the CDR3 reads TGTGCCAGCACCTTGGACGGGGGGAATGAGCAGTTCTTC. Residues: CASTLDGGNEQFF. The chain is built from TRBV6-1 and TRBJ2-1; 7 nucleotides match TRBD2. V dropped 7 bases and J dropped 7; count of bases not matched to a gene: 7. The CDR3 covers 13 residues. Looked up from germline, CDR1 is MNHNS and CDR2 is SASEGT.

The J gene is TRBJ1-3, the V gene TRBV7-6; D gene unclear. The germline V gene has CDR1 SGHVS and CDR2 FNYEAQ. V lost 5 bases, J lost 4 bases, and 6 bases lay in between. The CDR3 contains 12 residues. The CDR3 nucleotides are TGTGCCAGCAGCCCCCAAGGAAACACCATATATTTT. Protein sequence: CASSPQGNTIYF.

The chain employs TRBV30 and TRBJ1-5; 8 nucleotides align to TRBD1. Germline lookup yields CDR1 GTSNPN and CDR2 SVGIG (reference sequence). J gave up 4 bases and V 6 bases, and 14 bases lay outside the gene matches. The CDR3 covers 16 residues. CDR3 residues: CACSSGGGGANQPQHF. The CDR3 DNA follows: TGTGCCTGTAGTTCAGGGGGCGGAGGCGCTAATCAGCCCCAGCATTTT.

The chain joins TRBV5-6 to TRBJ1-1, with 8 bases that match TRBD1. CDR1 is SGHDT and CDR2 is YYEEEE in the germline V gene. The V gene end was trimmed by 5 bases and the J gene end by 6 bases; junction bases not matched to a gene: 6. The CDR3 is made up of 13 amino acids. CDR3 bases: TGTGCCAGCAGACTTGACAGGGGCTCTGAAGCTTTCTTT. Its protein is CASRLDRGSEAFF.

For the CDR3, the DNA is TGTGCCAGCAGCAAAGTTTTCGAGCAGATGGCTTTCTTT. Translated, it gives CASSKVFEQMAFF. The V and J genes are TRBV21-1 and TRBJ1-1. TRBV21-1 has pseudogene status. This CDR3 region has 13 residues.

The chain joins TRBV6-9 to TRBJ1-5; D not certain. The germline V gene has CDR1 MNHGY and CDR2 SVAAGI. The CDR3 consists of 16 residues. Between the trimmed V and J ends, which lost 3 bases and 0 bases, there was a span of 12 bases. This CDR3 is CASSYTESFSNQPQHF. Here the CDR3 DNA reads TGTGCCAGCAGTTACACCGAGAGCTTTAGCAATCAGCCCCAGCATTTT.

V is TRBV2 and J is TRBJ1-5; 9 bases match TRBD1. Looked up from germline, CDR1 is SNHLY and CDR2 is FYNNEI. Germline trimming cut 6 bases from V and 2 bases from J; bases unmatched to any gene: 11. This CDR3 region has 17 residues. CDR3 residues: CASRGDRAWGGNQPQHF. The CDR3 nucleotides read TGTGCCAGCAGAGGGGACAGGGCATGGGGTGGCAATCAGCCCCAGCATTTT.

The chain is built from TRBV7-2 and TRBJ1-3, with D unresolved. CDR1 and CDR2 (germline): SGHTA, FQGNSA. V lost 1 base and J 0 bases, leaving 4 bases between the germline ends. CDR3 size: 14 residues. The CDR3 region is CASSLDGSGNTIYF. The CDR3 DNA reads TGTGCCAGCAGCTTAGACGGCTCTGGAAACACCATATATTTT. The variable domain in full, completed from reference TRBV7-2 and TRBJ1-3, reads GAGVSQSPSNKVTEKGKDVELRCDPISGHTALYWYRQSLGQGLEFLIYFQGNSAPDKSGLPSDRFSAERTGGSVSTLTIQRTQQEDSAVYLCASSLDGSGNTIYFGEGSWLTVV.

This clone was observed a handful of times. The V and J genes are TRBV4-1 and TRBJ2-7; D might be TRBD1 or TRBD2, each matching 5 bases. Trimming removed 2 bases from V and 2 bases from J, with 16 bases in between. CDR1 and CDR2 from the germline V gene are MGHRA and YSYEKL. The CDR3 is 16 residues long. Here the CDR3 DNA reads TGCGCCAGCAGCCAAATTGGGACGGATAATACCTACGAGCAGTACTTC. Translated, it gives CASSQIGTDNTYEQYF.

This clone showed up just once. This chain connects TRBV2 to TRBJ2-2, with 8 bases matching TRBD1. Germline CDR1 is SNHLY and CDR2 is FYNNEI. V trimming: 9 bases; J trimming: 4 bases; junction bases outside the gene matches: 10. This CDR3 spans 15 amino acids. CDR3: CASYSGGFPTGELFF. The CDR3 DNA follows: TGTGCCAGTTATTCAGGGGGCTTTCCCACCGGGGAGCTGTTTTTT.

V gene TRBV20-1 combines with J gene TRBJ2-7; D assignment may be TRBD1 or TRBD2 (5 bases each). The CDR3 has 11 residues. The ends were cut back, 6 bases at V and 7 bases at J, with 13 bases in the middle. The V gene's germline CDR1 is DFQATT and CDR2 SNEGSKA (reference sequence). The chain's CDR3 is CSAPEGSEQYF. The CDR3 nucleotides read TGCAGTGCCCCCGAGGGGAGTGAGCAGTACTTC.